What follows describes a single TCR beta chain. Its specific antigen is unknown. Base qualities are not provided; no much larger clone lies one nucleotide away. The sample comes from a study of Tregs in tolerant kidney transplant recipients (dated by TCRdb to between 2017 and 2020). For the wider study: The transplants used related donors along with nonmyeloablative bone marrow transplantation, and in the human trials mixed chimerism was transient. The study used TCRbeta sequencing to identify donor-specific regulatory T cells before combined kidney and bone marrow transplantation, then tracked those cells after transplant. Overall study outcomes, separate from this receptor: Donor-specific Treg expansion was found to exceed global Treg expansion in tolerant patients, suggesting antigen-driven rather than nonspecific expansion. Because only a small number of patients were included, the study had limitations, and the results will need to be validated in larger populations as well as under other immunosuppression protocols. Biological reproducibility was not examined directly, but technical replication error appeared to be minimal. Because the PCR primers were changed over time for some patients, nucleotide-level comparison could not be performed across the samples from those patients. The most biologically relevant and donor-specific TCRbeta repertoire appeared to be identified by expanding Tregs with activated donor B cells.

For TCRbeta CDR3 sequencing, genomic DNA was extracted from sorted cells using the QIAGEN DNeasy Blood and Tissue Kit. Through immunoSEQ, high-throughput TCRbeta CDR3 sequencing was done commercially, including PCR amplification with internal controls and bias correction. Concerning the study's data processing: Unique productive TCRbeta sequences were defined by CDR3 nucleotide sequence when primers matched and otherwise by CDR3 amino acid sequence together with Vbeta and Jbeta genes. As a correction for sorting error, sequences shared between sorted populations at a frequency ratio of 2:1 or less were discarded, and the remaining shared sequences were assigned to the higher population. A sequence counted as donor-reactive if, in CFSE-low cells, the sequence had a frequency of at least 0.01% and was expanded at least 5-fold compared with unstimulated cells. Repertoire divergence was quantified by Jensen-Shannon divergence using the top 100 TCRbeta sequences ranked by frequency. When a sample had multiple sequencing runs, each run was corrected for sorting error separately and the runs were then pooled. The source is immuneACCESS, and TCRdb retained only in-frame sequences with V and J called. Part of the clones is not carried over; for the studies checked, unresolved V genes explain less than half of this, and the remainder is unexplained. V and J calls and clone size are copied from that table; D and trimming were computed from the DNA. This sample comprises approximately 98,000 clones, 90% of them detected only once. The ten biggest clones cover just under 0.35% of the sample.

The sample's time point label, decoded: blood sample drawn before combined kidney and bone marrow transplant. Thawed PBMCs were FACS-sorted into unstimulated Tregs (CD4+CD25+CD127-), CD4+ non-Tregs (CD4+CD25-), CD4 cells and CD8 cells. A few combined kidney and bone marrow transplant recipients from the ITN036ST trial were included as patients, and samples were available only from these trial subjects. Healthy control blood was processed by Ficoll density gradient to PBMCs and cryopreserved; patient PBMCs were collected before and after transplant. The TCR was taken from a human donor who received a combined kidney and bone marrow transplant. The sample was CD4+ T cells from blood, taken before the transplant.

The CDR3 sequence is CASSQGLTRNTDTQYF. The DNA sequence is TGCGCCAGCAGCCAAGGTCTTACTAGAAACACAGATACGCAGTATTTT. The chain links TRBV4-3 with TRBJ2-3; tentative D gene TRBD2, with 5 bases matching. V loses 1 base of germline sequence and J loses 2 bases, and the interval between the two ends is 13 bases. The CDR3 starts with the cysteine, ends with the phenylalanine, and has 16 residues. Left in the record is the CDR3 DNA by itself, 48 bases read in frame from the first base. From the germline V gene, CDR1 is LGHNA and CDR2 is YSLEER.